These T cell receptor beta chains were read from a single sample in a study of blood T cell repertoires in COVID-19. TCRdb keeps only in-frame clones here, not all; method: immunoSEQ multiplex PCR. The sample consists of about 170,000 clones, about 80% of them appearing once. Sequenced: peripheral blood. The receptor source for this set is a man in his 70s with active or convalescent COVID-19. The conserved cysteine and the conserved F or W are not part of the CDR3 here. Each record gives: V gene, CDR3 protein.

TRBV19,ASTGQAYGYT
TRBV12-5,ASAIDNSPLH
TRBV3-1/TRBV3-2,ASSQPYTEAF
TRBV19,ASSLQALRVDEQY
TRBV29-1,SVGQAEQF
TRBV9,ASSATTYTEAF
TRBV3-1/TRBV3-2,ASSHITGVPYGYT
TRBV7-9,ASSLVRYEQY
TRBV9,ASSIGGTPYNEQF
TRBV2,ASSRWKEIATNEKLF
TRBV3-1/TRBV3-2,ASSPLAGLSYEQY
TRBV19,ASSTSRDRVSGEQF
TRBV10-3,AISRQGSQGETQY
TRBV6-2/TRBV6-3,ASSYSIKGAADYGYT
TRBV5-4,ASSLDNLEKLF
TRBV4-3,ASSPGSRQGRTEAF
TRBV6-1,ASSEARGSDYGYT
TRBV7-9,ASSPDPGRTQY
TRBV7-9,ASSWGRGRDETQY
TRBV27,ASSLSGTSRPYEQY
TRBV7-2,ASSRARVPNEQF
TRBV24-1,ATSDPRVNYGYT
TRBV18,ASSPSRGNEKLF
TRBV5-5,ASSRGATNEKLF
TRBV7-2,ASSTRTGLNTEAF
TRBV24-1,ATSDSGQGMQPQH
TRBV19,ASSPWTEVNGYT
TRBV19,ASSIDPFRGRSITEAF
TRBV11-2,ASSFQGAGGYT
TRBV28,ASSATSTRPNQPQH
TRBV2,ASCCEPVQGARNTGELF
TRBV18,ASSPDRAYEQY
TRBV19,ASRDHRGYGYT
TRBV4-3,ASSQIRLGTGISGANVLT
TRBV9,ASSVETGVVDTQY
TRBV6-5,ASRMRDRGVETQY
TRBV7-9,ASSPRQAGEKLF
TRBV6-5,ASSYSRGVNYGYT
TRBV12-5,ASGLVWWTGVYNEQF
TRBV7-9,ASSLRGLDPEQF
TRBV28,ASSTGGPTYEQY
TRBV12-3/TRBV12-4,ASRDTTKTQY
TRBV9,ASSVGTSPSTDTQY
TRBV19,ASSIQGGRNQPQH
TRBV19,ASTPHRGGALSNYGYT
TRBV6-2/TRBV6-3,ASSNGGFSDYGYT
TRBV5-1,ASSTTGFNTEAF
TRBV15,ATSRDRATGGRNIQY
TRBV18,ASSPMAGVGETQY
TRBV5-6,ASRLRDRASYEQY
TRBV28,ASSLGWPGGPKNIQY
TRBV7-3,ASSSLPGTGNTEAF
TRBV11-2,ASSSTQGWHEQF
TRBV3-1/TRBV3-2,ASSPDRASPLH
TRBV7-2,ASRRPTAQSHTEAF
TRBV7-9,ASSSPPGRLADEQY
TRBV28,ASSPGGPSEPPNEQF
TRBV27,ASSLRENYGYT
TRBV4-1,ASSQDGGQGGTEAF
TRBV28,ASSPRTGPSNQPQH